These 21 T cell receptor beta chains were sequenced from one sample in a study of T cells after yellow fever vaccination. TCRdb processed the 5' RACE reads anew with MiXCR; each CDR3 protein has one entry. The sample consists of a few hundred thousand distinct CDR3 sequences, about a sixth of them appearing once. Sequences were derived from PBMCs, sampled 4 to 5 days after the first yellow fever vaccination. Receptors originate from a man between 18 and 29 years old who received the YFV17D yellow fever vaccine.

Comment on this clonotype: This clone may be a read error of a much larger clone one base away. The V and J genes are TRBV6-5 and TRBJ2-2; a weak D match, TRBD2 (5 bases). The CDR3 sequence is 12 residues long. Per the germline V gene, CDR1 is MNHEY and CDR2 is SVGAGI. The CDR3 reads CASGFSAGELVF. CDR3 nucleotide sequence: TGTGCCAGCGGCTTTAGCGCCGGGGAGCTGGTTTTT.

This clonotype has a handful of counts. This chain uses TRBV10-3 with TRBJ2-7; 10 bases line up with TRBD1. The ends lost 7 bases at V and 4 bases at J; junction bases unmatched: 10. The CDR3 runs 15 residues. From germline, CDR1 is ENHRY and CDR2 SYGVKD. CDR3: CAITPGTGAAYEQYF. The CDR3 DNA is TGTGCCATCACCCCCGGGACAGGGGCGGCGTACGAGCAGTACTTC.

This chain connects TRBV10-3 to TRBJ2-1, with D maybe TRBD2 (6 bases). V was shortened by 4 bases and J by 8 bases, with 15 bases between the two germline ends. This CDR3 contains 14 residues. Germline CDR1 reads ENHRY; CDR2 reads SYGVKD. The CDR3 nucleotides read TGTGCCATCAGTGGGGAGATGGGGGGTGATGAGCAGTTCTTC. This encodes CAISGEMGGDEQFF.

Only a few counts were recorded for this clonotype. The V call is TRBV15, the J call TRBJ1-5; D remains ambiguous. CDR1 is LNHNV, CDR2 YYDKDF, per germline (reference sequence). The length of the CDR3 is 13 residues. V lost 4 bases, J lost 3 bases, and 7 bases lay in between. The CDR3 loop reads CATSIRDNQPQHF. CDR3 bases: TGTGCCACCAGCATACGGGACAATCAGCCCCAGCATTTT.

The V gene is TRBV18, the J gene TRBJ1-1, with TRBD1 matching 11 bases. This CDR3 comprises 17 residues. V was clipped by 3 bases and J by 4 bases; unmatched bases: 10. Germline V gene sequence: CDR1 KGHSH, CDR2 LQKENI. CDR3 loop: CASSPTGTGGTATEAFF. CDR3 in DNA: TGTGCCAGCTCACCTACCGGGACAGGGGGTACGGCCACTGAAGCTTTCTTT.

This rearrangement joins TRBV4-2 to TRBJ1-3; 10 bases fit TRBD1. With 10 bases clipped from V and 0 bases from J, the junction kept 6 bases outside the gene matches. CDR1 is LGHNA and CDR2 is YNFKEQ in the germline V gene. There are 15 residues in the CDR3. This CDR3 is CATTDRGYSGNTIYF. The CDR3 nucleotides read TGTGCCACCACGGACAGGGGGTACTCTGGAAACACCATATATTTT.

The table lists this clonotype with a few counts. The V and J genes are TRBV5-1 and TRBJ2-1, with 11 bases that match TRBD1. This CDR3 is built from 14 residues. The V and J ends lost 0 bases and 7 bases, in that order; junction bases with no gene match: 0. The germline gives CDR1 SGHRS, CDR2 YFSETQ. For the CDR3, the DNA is TGCGCCAGCAGCTTGGGGGACAGGGGGAATGAGCAGTTCTTC. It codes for CASSLGDRGNEQFF.

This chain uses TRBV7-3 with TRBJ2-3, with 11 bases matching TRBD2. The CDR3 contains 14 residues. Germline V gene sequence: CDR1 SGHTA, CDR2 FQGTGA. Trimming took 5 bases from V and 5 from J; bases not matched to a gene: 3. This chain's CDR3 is CASSVLAGGDTQYF. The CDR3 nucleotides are TGTGCCAGCAGCGTTCTAGCGGGGGGAGATACGCAGTATTTT.

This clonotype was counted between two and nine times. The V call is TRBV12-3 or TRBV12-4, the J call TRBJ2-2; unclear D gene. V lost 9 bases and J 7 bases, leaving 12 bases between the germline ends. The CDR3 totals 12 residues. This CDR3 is CASPGVVGELFF. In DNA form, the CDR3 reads TGTGCCAGTCCTGGAGTTGTCGGGGAGCTGTTTTTT.

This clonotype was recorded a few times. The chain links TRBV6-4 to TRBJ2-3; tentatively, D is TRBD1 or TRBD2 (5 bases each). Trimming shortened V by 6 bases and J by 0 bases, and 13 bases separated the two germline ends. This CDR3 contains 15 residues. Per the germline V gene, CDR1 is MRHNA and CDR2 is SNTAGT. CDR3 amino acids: CASSQSWGSTDTQYF. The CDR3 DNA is TGTGCCAGCAGCCAATCCTGGGGGAGCACAGATACGCAGTATTTT.

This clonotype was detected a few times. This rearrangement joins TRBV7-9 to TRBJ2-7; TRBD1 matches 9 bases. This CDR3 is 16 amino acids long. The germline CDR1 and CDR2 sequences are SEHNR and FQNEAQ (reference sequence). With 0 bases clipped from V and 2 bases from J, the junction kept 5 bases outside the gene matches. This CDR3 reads CASSLAGTGSPYEQYF. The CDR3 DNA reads TGTGCCAGCAGCTTAGCCGGGACAGGGAGTCCCTACGAGCAGTACTTC.

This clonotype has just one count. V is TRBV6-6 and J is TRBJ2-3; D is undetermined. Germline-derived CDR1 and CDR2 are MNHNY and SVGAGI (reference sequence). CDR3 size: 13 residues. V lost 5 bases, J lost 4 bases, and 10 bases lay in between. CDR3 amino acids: CASSPKSSDTQYF. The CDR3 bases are TGTGCCAGCAGTCCGAAGTCGTCAGATACGCAGTATTTT.

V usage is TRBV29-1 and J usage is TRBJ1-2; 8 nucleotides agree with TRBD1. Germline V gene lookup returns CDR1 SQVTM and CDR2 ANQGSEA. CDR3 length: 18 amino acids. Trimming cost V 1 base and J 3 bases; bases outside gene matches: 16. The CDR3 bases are TGCAGCGTTGAAGGTGGCGGGACAGGCGTCGATCGATACTATGGCTACACCTTC. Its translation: CSVEGGGTGVDRYYGYTF. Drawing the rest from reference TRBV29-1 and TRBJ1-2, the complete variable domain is SAVISQKPSRDICQRGTSLTIQCQVDSQVTMMFWYRQQPGQSLTLIATANQGSEATYESGFVIDKFPISRPNLTFSTLTVSNMSPEDSSIYLCSVEGGGTGVDRYYGYTFGSGTRLTVV.

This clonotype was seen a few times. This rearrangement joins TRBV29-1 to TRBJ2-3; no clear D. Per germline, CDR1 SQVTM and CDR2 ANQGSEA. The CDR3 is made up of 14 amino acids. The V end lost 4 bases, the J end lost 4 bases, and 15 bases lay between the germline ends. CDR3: CSVGRAARSDTQYF. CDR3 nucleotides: TGCAGCGTTGGTAGGGCAGCCCGCTCAGATACGCAGTATTTT.

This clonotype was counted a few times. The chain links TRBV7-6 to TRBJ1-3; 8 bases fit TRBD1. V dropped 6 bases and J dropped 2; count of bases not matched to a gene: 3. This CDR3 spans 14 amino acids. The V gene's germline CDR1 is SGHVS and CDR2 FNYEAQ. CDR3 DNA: TGTGCCAGCAGTCGGACAGGGCCTGGAAACACCATATATTTT. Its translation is CASSRTGPGNTIYF.

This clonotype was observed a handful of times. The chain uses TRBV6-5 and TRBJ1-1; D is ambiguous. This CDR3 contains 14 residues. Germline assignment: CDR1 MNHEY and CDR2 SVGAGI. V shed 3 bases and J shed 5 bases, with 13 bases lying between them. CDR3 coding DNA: TGTGCCAGCAGTTATGGGAGGCGGGATACTGAAGCTTTCTTT. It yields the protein CASSYGRRDTEAFF.

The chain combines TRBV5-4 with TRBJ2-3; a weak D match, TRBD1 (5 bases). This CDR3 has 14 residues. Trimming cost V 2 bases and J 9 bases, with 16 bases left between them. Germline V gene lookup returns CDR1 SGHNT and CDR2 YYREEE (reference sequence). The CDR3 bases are TGTGCCAGCAGCTTAAGACCCCCTCCAGGGACGCAGTATTTT. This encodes CASSLRPPPGTQYF.

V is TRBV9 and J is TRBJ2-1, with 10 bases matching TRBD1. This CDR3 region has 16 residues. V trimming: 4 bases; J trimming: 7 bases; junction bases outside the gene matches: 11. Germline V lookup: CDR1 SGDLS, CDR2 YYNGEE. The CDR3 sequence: CASSQPPGQGKNEQFF. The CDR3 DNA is TGTGCCAGCAGCCAACCTCCGGGACAGGGGAAAAATGAGCAGTTCTTC. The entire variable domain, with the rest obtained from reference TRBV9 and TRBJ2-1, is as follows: DSGVTQTPKHLITATGQRVTLRCSPRSGDLSVYWYQQSLDQGLQFLIQYYNGEERAKGNILERFSAQQFPDLHSELNLSSLELGDSALYFCASSQPPGQGKNEQFFGPGTRLTVL.

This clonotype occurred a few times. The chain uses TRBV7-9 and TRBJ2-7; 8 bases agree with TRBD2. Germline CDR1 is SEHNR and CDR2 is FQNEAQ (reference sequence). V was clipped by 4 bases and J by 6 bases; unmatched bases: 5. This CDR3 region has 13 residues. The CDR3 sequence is CASSSELAAEQYF. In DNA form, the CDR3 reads TGTGCCAGCAGCTCAGAACTAGCGGCCGAGCAGTACTTC.

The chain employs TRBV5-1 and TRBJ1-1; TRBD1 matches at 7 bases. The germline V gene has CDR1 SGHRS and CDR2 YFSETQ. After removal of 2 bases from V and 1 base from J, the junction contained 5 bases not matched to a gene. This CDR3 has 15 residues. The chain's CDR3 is CASSFSGGENTEAFF. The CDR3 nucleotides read TGCGCCAGCAGCTTTTCAGGGGGAGAGAACACTGAAGCTTTCTTT.

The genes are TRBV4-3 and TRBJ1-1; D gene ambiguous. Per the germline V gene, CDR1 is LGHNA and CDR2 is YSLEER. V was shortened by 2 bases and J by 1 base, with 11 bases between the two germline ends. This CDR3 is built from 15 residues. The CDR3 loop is CASSQLGRTNTEAFF. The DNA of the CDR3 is TGCGCCAGCAGCCAACTCGGACGGACGAACACTGAAGCTTTCTTT.